Presented here are 30 T cell receptor beta chains from one specimen sequenced in a study of blood T cell repertoires in COVID-19. Only in-frame clones appear in the TCRdb table, and some are missing; sequencing was by immunoSEQ multiplex PCR. Of about 300,000 clones listed, about 90% are singletons. The specimen sequenced was peripheral blood. The receptors derive from a man younger than 35 who had recovered from COVID-19.

The V call is TRBV11-1, the J call TRBJ2-5; 8 positions match TRBD2. The CDR3 is 15 amino acids. Germline CDR1 reads SGHAT; CDR2 reads FQDESV (reference sequence). The J segment lost 5 bases and the V segment lost 3 bases, leaving 8 bases of the junction unmatched. The CDR3 sequence: CASSFPRGAGETQYF. In DNA, the CDR3 is TGTGCCAGCAGCTTCCCGCGGGGGGCGGGTGAGACCCAGTACTTC. The full variable domain, rest sourced from reference TRBV11-1 and TRBJ2-5, is EAEVAQSPRYKITEKSQAVAFWCDPISGHATLYWYRQILGQGPELLVQFQDESVVDDSQLPKDRFSAERLKGVDSTLKIQPAELGDSAMYLCASSFPRGAGETQYFGPGTRLLVL.

V and J are TRBV6-1 and TRBJ2-1, with TRBD2 matching 12 bases. CDR1 is MNHNS, CDR2 SASEGT, per germline. The CDR3 is 16 amino acids. Unmatched junction bases numbered 9, after V lost 4 bases and J lost 8 bases. The CDR3 protein is CASSGGGLAGLHEQFF. CDR3 nucleotide sequence: TGTGCCAGCAGTGGAGGTGGACTAGCGGGGCTACATGAGCAGTTCTTC.

The chain combines TRBV27 with TRBJ2-1; 8 bases fit TRBD2. CDR3 length equals 14 residues. Trimming removed 5 bases from V and 8 bases from J; junction bases left unmatched: 8. The germline V gene encodes CDR1 MNHEY and CDR2 SMNVEV (reference sequence). This CDR3 reads CASSDGLAVDEQFF. Here the CDR3 DNA reads TGTGCCAGCAGTGATGGACTAGCCGTCGATGAGCAGTTCTTC.

This clone was picked up a small number of times. V is TRBV9 and J is TRBJ2-7; D unresolved. Germline CDR1 reads SGDLS; CDR2 reads YYNGEE. Trimming removed 5 bases at V and 2 bases at J, with 8 bases between. The CDR3 has 12 residues. Here the CDR3 DNA reads TGTGCCAGCAGTGGGCAGACCTACGAGCAGTACTTC. Residues: CASSGQTYEQYF.

V gene TRBV20-1 combines with J gene TRBJ2-7; D is ambiguous. Trimming left V 2 bases short and J 3 bases short, with 5 bases between. CDR3 length equals 11 residues. CDR1 DFQATT and CDR2 SNEGSKA come from the germline V gene (reference sequence). The CDR3 is CSARSNYEQYF. The CDR3 DNA is TGCAGTGCTAGAAGCAACTACGAGCAGTACTTC.

V usage is TRBV27 and J usage is TRBJ2-1; 12 bases match TRBD2. Per the germline V gene, CDR1 is MNHEY and CDR2 is SMNVEV (reference sequence). CDR3 length: 13 residues. V gave up 7 bases and J gave up 6 bases; unmatched junction bases: 1. The CDR3 region has the DNA TGTGCCAGCAAACTAGCGGGAGGCAATGAGCAGTTCTTC. Translation gives CASKLAGGNEQFF.

This clone came up once. The rearrangement uses TRBV7-2 and TRBJ2-7; 7 positions match TRBD1. The V gene's germline CDR1 is SGHTA and CDR2 FQGNSA. Trimming cost V 4 bases and J 0 bases; bases outside gene matches: 6. CDR3 length: 15 residues. CDR3 bases: TGTGCCAGCAGCTCCCAGACAGGGAGCTCCTACGAGCAGTACTTC. Protein sequence: CASSSQTGSSYEQYF.

The chain is built from TRBV19 and TRBJ2-1, with D maybe TRBD1 (5 bases). Trimming stripped 5 bases from V and 10 bases from J, with 9 bases between. The CDR3 contains 11 residues. Germline assignment: CDR1 LNHDA and CDR2 SQIVND (reference sequence). CDR3 amino acids: CASSENREQFF. The CDR3 coding sequence is TGTGCCAGTAGTGAGAACAGGGAGCAGTTCTTC.

The CDR3 nucleotides are TGTGCCAGCAGTTCCCCTAGGCAAGGCCCCTACAATGAGCAGTTCTTC. Its translation: CASSSPRQGPYNEQFF. The rearrangement links TRBV25-1 to TRBJ2-1, with D unresolved. Trimming pared 5 bases from V and 2 bases from J, leaving 16 bases between. CDR1 and CDR2 from the germline V gene are MGHDK and SYGVNS. The CDR3 runs to 16 residues.

The V and J genes are TRBV7-2 and TRBJ2-1; 10 bases are shared with TRBD1. Germline lookup yields CDR1 SGHTA and CDR2 FQGNSA. CDR3 length equals 14 residues. The J segment lost 4 bases and the V segment lost 10 bases, leaving 7 bases of the junction unmatched. The CDR3 loop is CATTRDRGYNEQFF. The CDR3 nucleotides are TGTGCCACAACCCGGGACAGGGGATACAATGAGCAGTTCTTC.

The chain joins TRBV24-1 to TRBJ2-7; D call uncertain. V lost 5 bases, J lost 2 bases, and 18 bases lay in between. CDR1 is KGHDR and CDR2 is SFDVKD in the germline V gene. The CDR3 consists of 16 residues. CDR3 DNA sequence: TGTGCCACCAGTGGGCGCCTCCAGCTGAGGCCCTACGAGCAGTACTTC. Its protein is CATSGRLQLRPYEQYF.

This rearrangement joins TRBV30 to TRBJ1-2, with 10 bases matching TRBD1. Unmatched junction bases numbered 10, after V lost 2 bases and J lost 7 bases. Germline CDR1 reads GTSNPN; CDR2 reads SVGIG (reference sequence). There are 15 residues in the CDR3. The CDR3 protein is CAWSSGRRDRGGYTF. In DNA form, the CDR3 reads TGTGCCTGGAGTTCCGGAAGACGGGACAGGGGTGGCTACACCTTC.

This clone was seen a handful of times. The same CDR3 is also encoded by other DNA sequences in this sample. V usage is TRBV7-9 and J usage is TRBJ1-5, with 8 positions matching TRBD1. Per the germline V gene, CDR1 is SEHNR and CDR2 is FQNEAQ (reference sequence). J lost 7 bases, V lost 5 bases, and 7 bases had no gene match. CDR3 size: 14 residues. This CDR3 is CASSLGQGGQPQHF. CDR3 nucleotide sequence: TGTGCCAGCAGCCTAGGACAGGGCGGCCAGCCCCAGCATTTT.

The rearrangement joins TRBV7-2 to TRBJ1-5, with a weak D call TRBD1 (5 bases). Per the germline V gene, CDR1 is SGHTA and CDR2 is FQGNSA. CDR3 length: 16 amino acids. The V gene lost 0 bases and the J gene lost 1 base, with 10 bases spanning the gap. CDR3 DNA sequence: TGTGCCAGCAGCTTAGCGGCAGGGCCCAGCAATCAGCCCCAGCATTTT. It specifies CASSLAAGPSNQPQHF.

The chain couples TRBV2 to TRBJ1-1; tentative D call: TRBD1 (5 bases). V lost 6 bases and J lost 7, with 18 bases in between. Germline CDR1 and CDR2: SNHLY and FYNNEI. CDR3 length: 14 residues. The CDR3 nucleotides are TGTGCCAGCAGAGGTCTTAGGGGAGGATTTGAAGCTTTCTTT. This encodes CASRGLRGGFEAFF.

The V gene is TRBV16, the J gene TRBJ2-1; possibly TRBD2 for D (6 bases). There are 17 residues in the CDR3. The germline CDR1 and CDR2 sequences are KGHSY and FQNENV. The V gene lost 4 bases and the J gene lost 0 bases, with 16 bases spanning the gap. The CDR3 loop reads CASSPLGSGTSYNEQFF. In DNA form, the CDR3 reads TGTGCCAGCAGCCCCCTGGGTAGCGGTACCTCCTACAATGAGCAGTTCTTC.

This clone came up a few times. The CDR3 loop reads CASRLQGTYNSPLHF. The CDR3 bases are TGTGCCAGCAGACTACAGGGTACCTATAATTCACCCCTCCACTTT. The chain joins TRBV6-5 to TRBJ1-6; possible D gene TRBD1, 6 bases. The germline V and J ends were trimmed by 6 bases and 2 bases, with 11 bases remaining between them. The CDR3 has 15 residues. The germline gives CDR1 MNHEY, CDR2 SVGAGI.

Only one count was recorded for this clone. This chain uses TRBV7-6 with TRBJ2-3, with 10 nucleotides matching TRBD2. V shed 5 bases and J 1 base; nucleotides not matched to a gene: 6. There are 16 residues in the CDR3. Germline V gene sequence: CDR1 SGHVS, CDR2 FNYEAQ. The CDR3 DNA reads TGTGCCAGCAGCAAGCGGGAGGGCGCTCGCACAGATACGCAGTATTTT. This encodes CASSKREGARTDTQYF.

The V and J genes are TRBV18 and TRBJ1-6; 7 positions agree with TRBD1. The CDR3 length is 15 residues. Germline loops: CDR1 KGHSH, CDR2 LQKENI. The ends lost 3 bases at V and 5 bases at J; junction bases unmatched: 4. The CDR3 loop is CASSPSGQHNSPLHF. The CDR3 region has the DNA TGTGCCAGCTCACCCTCGGGACAGCATAATTCACCCCTCCACTTT.

The V and J genes are TRBV19 and TRBJ2-2; maybe TRBD2 (6 bases). Germline assignment: CDR1 LNHDA and CDR2 SQIVND (reference sequence). CDR3 length: 14 amino acids. Trimming removed 3 bases at V and 4 bases at J, with 9 bases between. This CDR3 is CASSMGGTTGELFF. The CDR3 bases are TGTGCCAGTAGTATGGGGGGAACCACCGGGGAGCTGTTTTTT.

The rearrangement joins TRBV3-1 (or the pseudogene TRBV3-2) to TRBJ1-6, with D tentatively TRBD1 (5 bases). V was pared by 1 base and J by 8 bases, with 15 bases between. Germline V lookup: CDR1 LGHDT, CDR2 YNNKEL (reference sequence). The CDR3 has 16 amino acids. This CDR3 is CASSQGLQGIDSPLHF. CDR3 coding DNA: TGTGCCAGCAGCCAAGGCCTCCAGGGCATTGATTCACCCCTCCACTTT.

The CDR3 region has the DNA TGTGCCAGCTATCCACCGGGTGCCTATGGCTACACCTTC. It specifies CASYPPGAYGYTF. The chain is built from TRBV5-5 and TRBJ1-2; D is unresolved. The CDR3 runs to 13 residues. Deletions cut 7 bases from V and 4 bases from J, with 14 bases between. The germline CDR1 and CDR2 sequences are SGHKS and YYEKEE (reference sequence).

The V gene is TRBV7-2, the J gene TRBJ2-5; possible D gene TRBD1, 6 bases. CDR3 size: 15 residues. V was clipped by 1 base and J by 11 bases, with 20 bases between them. Germline V lookup: CDR1 SGHTA, CDR2 FQGNSA. The chain's CDR3 is CASSLDGDTLRGQYF. The CDR3 nucleotides are TGTGCCAGCAGCTTAGATGGGGACACCCTCCGTGGACAGTACTTC. The whole variable domain, remainder taken from reference TRBV7-2 and TRBJ2-5, is GAGVSQSPSNKVTEKGKDVELRCDPISGHTALYWYRQSLGQGLEFLIYFQGNSAPDKSGLPSDRFSAERTGGSVSTLTIQRTQQEDSAVYLCASSLDGDTLRGQYFGPGTRLLVL.

The chain carries TRBV12-5 and TRBJ2-1; 7 bases map to TRBD1. From germline, CDR1 is LGHNT and CDR2 FRNRAP. V dropped 5 bases and J dropped 9; count of bases not matched to a gene: 1. The CDR3 length is 11 residues. CDR3 loop: CASGRQGEQFF. The CDR3 nucleotides read TGTGCTAGTGGTCGACAGGGTGAGCAGTTCTTC. Together with reference TRBV12-5 and TRBJ2-1, the CDR3 gives the full variable domain: DARVTQTPRHKVTEMGQEVTMRCQPILGHNTVFWYRQTMMQGLELLAYFRNRAPLDDSGMPKDRFSAEMPDATLATLKIQPSEPRDSAVYFCASGRQGEQFFGPGTRLTVL.

V usage is TRBV11-3 and J usage is TRBJ2-2; maybe TRBD2 (6 bases). The germline CDR1 and CDR2 sequences are SGHNT and YENEEA. The V and J ends lost 5 bases and 1 base respectively, with 14 bases between them. The CDR3 runs 16 residues. CDR3 sequence reads: CASSPRGGENTGELFF. The CDR3 DNA reads TGTGCCAGCAGCCCACGGGGCGGGGAGAACACCGGGGAGCTGTTTTTT. Using reference TRBV11-3 and TRBJ2-2 for the parts outside the CDR3, the full variable domain is EAGVVQSPRYKIIEKKQPVAFWCNPISGHNTLYWYLQNLGQGPELLIRYENEEAVDDSQLPKDRFSAERLKGVDSTLKIQPAELGDSAVYLCASSPRGGENTGELFFGEGSRLTVL.

The chain joins TRBV19 to TRBJ1-4; D not certain. Germline loops: CDR1 LNHDA, CDR2 SQIVND (reference sequence). V dropped 7 bases and J dropped 2 bases, with 8 bases sitting between them. This CDR3 is built from 13 residues. The CDR3 is CASKPSTNEKLFF. The DNA of the CDR3 is TGTGCCAGTAAGCCGTCTACTAATGAAAAACTGTTTTTT.

This clone was observed a few times. V and J are TRBV2 and TRBJ2-1, with 7 positions matching TRBD1. The V gene's germline CDR1 is SNHLY and CDR2 FYNNEI. The V segment lost 5 bases and the J segment 11 bases; nucleotides outside the gene matches: 15. The CDR3 extends over 15 amino acids. The CDR3 sequence is CASSPRGQLTTKQFF. The CDR3 DNA reads as TGTGCCAGCAGTCCTCGGGGACAGCTTACGACAAAGCAGTTCTTC.

The chain uses TRBV19 and TRBJ1-2; 7 bases agree with TRBD1. With V trimmed by 4 bases and J by 0 bases, 5 bases remained unmatched. The germline gives CDR1 LNHDA, CDR2 SQIVND (reference sequence). This CDR3 is built from 15 residues. The CDR3 DNA follows: TGTGCCAGTAGTACCGAACAGGGGCCTAACTATGGCTACACCTTC. It yields the protein CASSTEQGPNYGYTF.

This clone came up a few times. The V call is TRBV20-1, the J call TRBJ2-1; a possible D gene is TRBD1 (5 bases). Trimming shortened V by 4 bases and J by 7 bases, and 8 bases separated the two germline ends. The CDR3 runs 11 residues. Germline CDR1 and CDR2: DFQATT and SNEGSKA (reference sequence). This chain's CDR3 is CSAMTENEQFF. CDR3 nucleotide sequence: TGCAGTGCTATGACAGAAAATGAGCAGTTCTTC.

The chain uses TRBV29-1 and TRBJ2-7, with D maybe TRBD1 (5 bases). The V gene lost 2 bases and the J gene lost 3 bases, with 17 bases spanning the gap. Germline V gene lookup returns CDR1 SQVTM and CDR2 ANQGSEA. CDR3 size: 15 residues. DNA for the CDR3: TGCAGCGTTGAATTCCAGGGTTGGCCTAGCTACGAGCAGTACTTC. Translated: CSVEFQGWPSYEQYF.